The clone carrying this T cell receptor (beta chain) was recorded a few times. Its cognate antigen is unknown. Naive CD8 T cells were picked out by sorting for CD8+CD4-CCR7+CD45RA+. Per germline, CDR1 SGDLS and CDR2 YYNGEE. Trimming shortened V by 5 bases and J by 4 bases, and 16 bases separated the two germline ends. CDR3 size: 15 residues. TCRdb ran MiXCR on the PCR reads and lists one entry per CDR3 protein. This table holds around 470,000 distinct CDR3 sequences, about 26% found once. This entry comes from a study of molecular identifiers for immune sequencing clone quantification. Study-wide points: The study found clones above 20 RNA copies held over 98% of effector molecules and under 1% in naive cells.

Source material: naive CD8+ T cells from blood, with Jurkat cell RNA spiked in. Subset: FACS-sorted CD8+CD4-CCR7+CD45RA+ naive T cells. This clonotype originated in a human donor in good health. Some libraries in this study had Jurkat cell RNA spiked in. The V call is TRBV9, the J call TRBJ1-5, with D possibly matching TRBD1 (5 bases). The CDR3 DNA sequence: TGTGCCAGCAGTCCCGAGGGGAGACAAAATCAGCCCCAGCATTTT. This sequence encodes CASSPEGRQNQPQHF.